The T cell receptor (beta chain) under discussion was sequenced for a study of blood T cell repertoires in COVID-19 (dated by TCRdb to about 2020). A note on the overall study: Samples from collaborators originated in the United States, Italy and Spain and spanned both the acute and convalescent phases of COVID-19. The prospective study material was composed of cDNA or gDNA derived from T cells, B-cell-depleted T cells, or PBMCs. Deeply sampled blood TCRbeta repertoires from subjects exposed to, actively infected with, or recovered from COVID-19 were included in the dataset. The repertoires were released in a freely available public database intended as a resource for research on the immune response to SARS-CoV-2. The samples were drawn from the first 160 participants of the ongoing ImmuneRACE study and from 1,254 subjects provided by 6 global collaborators. The sample metadata nearly always contained a de-identified subject ID, COVID-19 status, age in years and sex. Where available, HLA class I and class II types were taken from metadata supplied by the sample provider and were not determined by assay-based typing. Findings and caveats that apply to the study as a whole: The amount of clinical and demographic metadata varied by source and participant and was provided uncurated.

The germline V gene provides CDR1 KGHSH and CDR2 LQKENI. The junction shows trimming of 3 bases on V and 4 bases on J, and the gene matches do not reach 6 bases of it. The CDR3 goes from the cysteine to the phenylalanine over 15 residues. Only the CDR3 part of the read is kept: 45 bases, read in frame from the first base. Collaborating institutions collected whole blood in K2EDTA tubes following their own protocols. Collaborator samples were shipped for TCRbeta analysis as frozen whole blood, isolated PBMCs, or DNA extracted from either sample type. The immunoSEQ Assay, a bias-controlled multiplex PCR, was used to amplify TCRbeta CDR3 regions from genomic DNA. In the source study's methods: Within the assay, amplification of reference gene primers was used to estimate how many nucleated cells each sample contained. To quantify the absolute abundance of each unique TCRbeta CDR3 rearrangement, sequence reads were collapsed and filtered. Productive Simpson clonality was computed per sample as the square root of Simpson's diversity index over productive rearrangements. The immuneACCESS repertoire file appears here via TCRdb, limited to in-frame rearrangements. These files lack a portion of the clones; in checked studies, under half of the deficit traces to unresolved V genes, and the cause of the others is not known. The DNA gave D and trimming, while V, J and clone size come from that table. Here the sample has roughly 310,000 clones; roughly 88% occur a single time. Of the sample, roughly 4.1% is held by the ten largest clones.

About this clone itself: The specificity of this receptor is unknown. Per-base qualities were not stored, and no clone one base away is much larger.

Input material: peripheral blood. This receptor was taken from a woman between 45 and 60 years old with active or convalescent COVID-19. The chain was built from TRBV18 and TRBJ2-5; 9 bases in the middle match TRBD1. The DNA reads as follows: TGTGCCAGCTCACCGGGGACAGGGAGGAGAGAGACCCAGTACTTC. This is translated as CASSPGTGRRETQYF.